These T cell receptor beta chains were read from a single sample in a study of T cell repertoires in cytomegalovirus infection. TCRdb passed the reads through MiXCR, listing each CDR3 protein once. The sample holds 100,000 or so distinct CDR3 sequences, around 22% seen once. The sample comprised CD8+ T cells from PBMCs. These TCRs come from a human donor in good health (CMV status not recorded). Some clones in this sample may be carry-over from other donors' samples. Both conserved end residues are part of each CDR3. Fields, in order: J gene, clone size, V gene, D gene, CDR3 protein, CDR3 DNA. D genes are given only for firm matches. The size entry is marked missing in some rows and otherwise reads once, few, many or a size class.

j_call: TRBJ2-2
clone_size: many
v_call: TRBV7-6
d_call: TRBD2
cdr3_aa: CASSHTSGPNTGELFF
cdr3_nt: TGTGCCAGCAGCCATACTAGCGGGCCGAACACCGGGGAGCTGTTTTTT

j_call: TRBJ2-7
clone_size: many
v_call: TRBV20-1
d_call: .
cdr3_aa: CSARDLRESYEQYF
cdr3_nt: TGCAGTGCTAGAGATCTGCGCGAATCCTACGAGCAGTACTTC

j_call: TRBJ1-2
clone_size: .
v_call: TRBV15
d_call: .
cdr3_aa: CATSGLDSSYYGYTF
cdr3_nt: TGTGCCACCAGCGGGTTGGATTCCTCATACTATGGCTACACCTTC

j_call: TRBJ2-1
clone_size: .
v_call: TRBV5-4
d_call: .
cdr3_aa: CATRVEDTQNEQFF
cdr3_nt: TGTGCCACCCGGGTTGAAGACACACAAAATGAGCAGTTCTTC

j_call: TRBJ1-5
clone_size: .
v_call: TRBV20-1
d_call: TRBD1
cdr3_aa: CSARAGGLGNQPQHF
cdr3_nt: TGCAGTGCTAGAGCAGGGGGCTTGGGCAATCAGCCCCAGCATTTT

j_call: TRBJ1-5
clone_size: many
v_call: TRBV7-2
d_call: TRBD1
cdr3_aa: CASSPRQGSNQPQHF
cdr3_nt: TGTGCCAGCAGCCCCCGACAGGGTAGCAATCAGCCCCAGCATTTT

j_call: TRBJ2-1
clone_size: .
v_call: TRBV7-9
d_call: TRBD2
cdr3_aa: CASSLVGLVNEQFF
cdr3_nt: TGTGCCAGCAGCTTAGTGGGACTAGTCAATGAGCAGTTCTTC

j_call: TRBJ1-2
clone_size: .
v_call: TRBV7-8
d_call: TRBD1
cdr3_aa: CASSPGQVNGGYTF
cdr3_nt: TGTGCCAGCAGCCCGGGACAGGTTAACGGGGGCTACACCTTC

j_call: TRBJ1-2
clone_size: few
v_call: TRBV29-1
d_call: .
cdr3_aa: CSGGNREGYTF
cdr3_nt: TGCAGCGGGGGGAACAGGGAAGGCTACACCTTC

j_call: TRBJ2-7
clone_size: .
v_call: TRBV7-2
d_call: .
cdr3_aa: CASSVDSYYEQYF
cdr3_nt: TGTGCCAGCAGCGTAGACAGCTACTACGAGCAGTACTTC

j_call: TRBJ2-2
clone_size: .
v_call: TRBV2
d_call: .
cdr3_aa: CASSGLGAGRTGELFF
cdr3_nt: TGTGCCAGCAGTGGGCTCGGGGCAGGGCGGACCGGGGAGCTGTTTTTT

j_call: TRBJ1-4
clone_size: .
v_call: TRBV28
d_call: .
cdr3_aa: CASSLTRRREKLFF
cdr3_nt: TGTGCCAGCAGTTTAACCCGAAGGAGGGAAAAACTGTTTTTT

j_call: TRBJ2-7
clone_size: .
v_call: TRBV5-1
d_call: TRBD1
cdr3_aa: CASSLRGTGGSYEQYF
cdr3_nt: TGCGCCAGCAGCTTGCGGGGAACAGGGGGGTCCTACGAGCAGTACTTC

j_call: TRBJ1-5
clone_size: few
v_call: TRBV20-1
d_call: .
cdr3_aa: CSARPLGRLREPQHF
cdr3_nt: TGCAGTGCTAGGCCCCTGGGCCGATTACGGGAGCCCCAGCATTTT

j_call: TRBJ1-1
clone_size: .
v_call: TRBV30
d_call: .
cdr3_aa: CASYTVSDRNTEAFF
cdr3_nt: TGTGCCTCGTACACCGTATCCGACAGGAACACTGAAGCTTTCTTT

j_call: TRBJ2-1
clone_size: .
v_call: TRBV25-1
d_call: TRBD2
cdr3_aa: CASSEVAGGPMIEQFF
cdr3_nt: TGTGCCAGCAGTGAAGTGGCGGGAGGGCCGATGATTGAGCAGTTCTTC

j_call: TRBJ1-5
clone_size: many
v_call: TRBV11-2
d_call: .
cdr3_aa: CASSLDRRGNQPQHF
cdr3_nt: TGTGCCAGCAGCTTAGATAGGAGGGGAAATCAGCCCCAGCATTTT

j_call: TRBJ1-1
clone_size: .
v_call: TRBV28
d_call: TRBD1
cdr3_aa: CASSDLGTGGTEAFF
cdr3_nt: TGTGCCAGCAGCGACCTAGGGACAGGGGGCACTGAAGCTTTCTTT

j_call: TRBJ2-1
clone_size: many
v_call: TRBV19
d_call: TRBD2
cdr3_aa: CASSIGLAEYNEQFF
cdr3_nt: TGTGCCAGTAGTATTGGACTAGCGGAATACAATGAGCAGTTCTTC

j_call: TRBJ2-7
clone_size: few
v_call: TRBV20-1
d_call: .
cdr3_aa: CSANGQSSYEQYF
cdr3_nt: TGCAGTGCTAACGGACAGAGCTCCTACGAGCAGTACTTC

j_call: TRBJ2-1
clone_size: .
v_call: TRBV11-2
d_call: TRBD2
cdr3_aa: CASSPARERHNEQFF
cdr3_nt: TGTGCCAGCAGCCCTGCGCGGGAGCGACACAATGAGCAGTTCTTC

j_call: TRBJ2-1
clone_size: few
v_call: TRBV12-5
d_call: TRBD2
cdr3_aa: CASGLVVNLKRESGNEQFF
cdr3_nt: TGTGCTAGTGGTTTGGTGGTCAATTTGAAGCGGGAGTCGGGCAATGAGCAGTTCTTC

j_call: TRBJ2-7
clone_size: .
v_call: TRBV20-1
d_call: .
cdr3_aa: CSATPRDRPYEQYF
cdr3_nt: TGCAGTGCCACACCGCGGGACAGACCCTACGAGCAGTACTTC

j_call: TRBJ1-1
clone_size: .
v_call: TRBV5-6
d_call: TRBD1
cdr3_aa: CASSFTGTGVLLNAEAFF
cdr3_nt: TGTGCCAGCAGCTTCACGGGGACAGGGGTTCTCCTAAACGCTGAAGCTTTCTTT

j_call: TRBJ1-2
clone_size: .
v_call: TRBV20-1
d_call: TRBD1
cdr3_aa: CSARATGAYGYTF
cdr3_nt: TGCAGTGCTAGAGCAACAGGGGCCTATGGCTACACCTTC

j_call: TRBJ1-2
clone_size: .
v_call: TRBV20-1
d_call: TRBD1
cdr3_aa: CSAPDRAEYGYTF
cdr3_nt: TGCAGTGCTCCGGACAGGGCGGAATATGGCTACACCTTC

j_call: TRBJ2-1
clone_size: many
v_call: TRBV7-2
d_call: TRBD2
cdr3_aa: CASSLMGGSHNEQFF
cdr3_nt: TGTGCCAGCAGCTTAATGGGGGGGTCTCACAATGAGCAGTTCTTC

j_call: TRBJ1-5
clone_size: many
v_call: TRBV12-3/TRBV12-4
d_call: .
cdr3_aa: CASTRQPQHF
cdr3_nt: TGTGCCAGCACCCGGCAGCCCCAGCATTTT

j_call: TRBJ2-3
clone_size: .
v_call: TRBV6-2/TRBV6-3
d_call: TRBD2
cdr3_aa: CASSLGLADPDTQYF
cdr3_nt: TGTGCCAGCAGTCTAGGACTAGCGGATCCCGATACGCAGTATTTT

j_call: TRBJ1-3
clone_size: many
v_call: TRBV4-2
d_call: .
cdr3_aa: CASSQDPTASSGNTIYF
cdr3_nt: TGTGCCAGCAGCCAAGATCCCACTGCCTCCTCTGGAAACACCATATATTTT

j_call: TRBJ2-2
clone_size: many
v_call: TRBV11-2
d_call: .
cdr3_aa: CASSPSRGELFF
cdr3_nt: TGTGCCAGCAGCCCCTCGAGGGGGGAGCTGTTTTTT

j_call: TRBJ1-2
clone_size: .
v_call: TRBV20-1
d_call: .
cdr3_aa: CSASWQNYGYTF
cdr3_nt: TGCAGTGCTAGTTGGCAGAACTATGGCTACACCTTC

j_call: TRBJ1-2
clone_size: .
v_call: TRBV4-2
d_call: .
cdr3_aa: CASSQVGALDYGYTF
cdr3_nt: TGTGCCAGCAGCCAAGTAGGCGCTCTCGACTATGGCTACACCTTC

j_call: TRBJ2-7
clone_size: few
v_call: TRBV7-9
d_call: TRBD2
cdr3_aa: CASSIGTSGGSYEQYF
cdr3_nt: TGTGCCAGCAGCATCGGGACTAGCGGGGGATCCTACGAGCAGTACTTC

j_call: TRBJ2-7
clone_size: many
v_call: TRBV5-6
d_call: .
cdr3_aa: CASSLGGREQYF
cdr3_nt: TGTGCCAGCAGCTTGGGAGGCCGCGAGCAGTACTTC

j_call: TRBJ2-6
clone_size: few
v_call: TRBV7-6
d_call: .
cdr3_aa: CASGHKGSGANVLTF
cdr3_nt: TGTGCCAGCGGACATAAGGGCTCTGGGGCCAACGTCCTGACTTTC

j_call: TRBJ2-1
clone_size: many
v_call: TRBV7-6
d_call: TRBD2
cdr3_aa: CASSLDAREGRSEQFF
cdr3_nt: TGTGCCAGCAGCTTAGACGCACGGGAGGGCCGTAGTGAGCAGTTCTTC

j_call: TRBJ2-2
clone_size: many
v_call: TRBV12-3/TRBV12-4
d_call: TRBD1
cdr3_aa: CASSSGQGATGELFF
cdr3_nt: TGTGCCAGCAGCTCGGGACAGGGGGCCACCGGGGAGCTGTTTTTT

j_call: TRBJ2-3
clone_size: once
v_call: TRBV5-5
d_call: .
cdr3_aa: CASSSHGNGPDTQYF
cdr3_nt: TGTGCCAGCAGCTCCCACGGAAACGGCCCAGATACGCAGTATTTT

j_call: TRBJ2-1
clone_size: .
v_call: TRBV7-9
d_call: .
cdr3_aa: CASSPPGRVLHNEQFF
cdr3_nt: TGTGCCAGCAGCCCCCCCGGCAGGGTCCTTCACAATGAGCAGTTCTTC